This TCR beta chain stems from a study of PD-L1 blockade in urothelial cancer. Overall study context: Analysis of the blood was performed 3 weeks (second dose) and 6 weeks after treatment start.

Sample time point: pretreatment peripheral blood. Per-patient samples, pretreatment and on-treatment, numbered 1 to 8. Germline CDR1 reads SNHLY; CDR2 reads FYNNEI. The trim removed 4 bases at V and 6 bases at J, leaving 4 bases unmatched. The CDR3 loop spans 14 amino acids. Findings and limits, study-wide: A below-median TCR clonality in blood before treatment predicted better survival.

Generated by immunoSEQ multiplex PCR, the TCRdb table keeps only in-frame clones and is missing some. Here the sample spans 50,000 or so clones, 75% being singletons. A note on this clone: Antigen specificity is unknown.

The V and J genes are TRBV2 and TRBJ1-5, with TRBD1 identical over 9 bases. This sequence was found in a man between 65 and 85 years old with urothelial cancer. Sequencing used PBMCs, obtained around atezolizumab (anti-PD-L1) treatment. The CDR3 protein is CASSGRGQGQPQHF. The CDR3 DNA is TGTGCCAGCAGTGGGAGGGGACAGGGTCAGCCCCAGCATTTT.